The text below deals with one T cell receptor beta chain. Antigen specificity is unknown. This entry belongs to a study of blood T cells in healthy people across ages. Regarding the study as a whole: Estimated diversity, derived from one million T cells, was regarded as an underestimate. What prevented conclusive comparison of naive and antigen-experienced cells was that PBMCs were unsorted.

CDR1 and CDR2 from the germline V gene are SGHDT and YYEEEE. V was cut by 4 bases and J by 4 bases, with 12 bases left in between. The CDR3 covers 14 residues. PCR was performed a second time for roughly 6 to 12 cycles using a sample-barcoded 5' primer and a J-beta primer mix. The template-switch adaptor was a 5' adaptor with 12 random nucleotides. It tagged each cDNA molecule. TCRdb called the 5' RACE reads again in MiXCR, with one record for every CDR3 protein. The data hold about 690,000 distinct CDR3 sequences, with roughly 41% observed a single time. This sequence joins TRBV5-6 and TRBJ1-5; unclear D gene. This TCR was recovered from a man aged 80 or over in good health. The specimen sequenced was blood. The CDR3 loop is CASSPQRSNQPQHF. DNA for the CDR3: TGTGCCAGCAGCCCCCAACGGTCTAATCAGCCCCAGCATTTT.